This T cell receptor beta chain was sequenced for a study of HIV-infected children after antiretroviral therapy interruption. Overall study context: In continuous treatment, analyzed samples were from weeks 0, 48 and 150. Notes on the study in general: Minor non-naive CD45RA+ populations, like EMRA or stem memory, might contaminate naive sorts. The Gini coefficient of naive CD4+ repertoires rose, returning to baseline by 3 years.

V lost 3 bases and J 7 bases, leaving 15 bases between the germline ends. Per the germline V gene, CDR1 is ENHRY and CDR2 is SYGVKD. The CDR3 spans 14 residues. A 3' RACE protocol on RNA, with unique molecular identifiers, produced the TCR library. TCRdb used MiXCR to reprocess the 3' RACE reads, holding one entry per CDR3 protein. The sample lists around 50,000 distinct CDR3 sequences; 4.3% were seen once. This clonotype was seen repeatedly, ten times or more. The antigen remains unidentified. Treatment noted: PENTA 11 planned treatment interruption arm or continuous ART arm. Samples needed at least 5 million viable cryopreserved PBMCs.

The receptor comes from a pool of human donors with HIV. Sequences were derived from CD45RA+ CD4+ T cells from PBMCs, pooled from several time points, sampled from a donor given antiretroviral therapy, either interrupted or continuous. Subset denoted: naive CD4+ CD45RA+ CD45RO- T cells. The chain links TRBV10-3 to TRBJ1-1, with D tentatively TRBD1 (6 bases). CDR3 in DNA: TGTGCCATCAGTGAATTCAGGGGAGCGCGTGAAGCTTTCTTT. It yields the protein CAISEFRGAREAFF.